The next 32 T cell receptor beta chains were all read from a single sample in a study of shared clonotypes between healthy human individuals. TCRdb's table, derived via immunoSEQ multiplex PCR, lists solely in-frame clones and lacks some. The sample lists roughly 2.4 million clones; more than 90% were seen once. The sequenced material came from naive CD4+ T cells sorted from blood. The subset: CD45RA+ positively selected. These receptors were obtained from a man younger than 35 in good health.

CDR3 nucleotides: TGTGCCAGCAGTTACTGGGGACAGGGCTCTGAAGCTTTCTTT. Its protein product is CASSYWGQGSEAFF. The rearrangement joins TRBV6-5 to TRBJ1-1, with 9 bases aligning to TRBD1. Losses at the gene ends were 1 base for V and 6 bases for J; bases not matched to a gene: 3. In germline, CDR1 is MNHEY, CDR2 SVGAGI. This CDR3 contains 14 residues.

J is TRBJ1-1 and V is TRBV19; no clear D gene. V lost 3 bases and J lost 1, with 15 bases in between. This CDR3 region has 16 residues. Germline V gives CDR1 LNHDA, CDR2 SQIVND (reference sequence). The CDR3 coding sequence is TGTGCCAGTAGTATCGGTGGACCCGGATCGAACACTGAAGCTTTCTTT. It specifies CASSIGGPGSNTEAFF.

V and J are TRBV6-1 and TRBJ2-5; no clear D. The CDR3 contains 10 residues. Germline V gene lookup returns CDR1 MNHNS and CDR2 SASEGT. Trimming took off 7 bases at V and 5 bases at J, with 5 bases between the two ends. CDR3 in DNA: TGTGCCAGCAAACGGGAGACCCAGTACTTC. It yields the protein CASKRETQYF.

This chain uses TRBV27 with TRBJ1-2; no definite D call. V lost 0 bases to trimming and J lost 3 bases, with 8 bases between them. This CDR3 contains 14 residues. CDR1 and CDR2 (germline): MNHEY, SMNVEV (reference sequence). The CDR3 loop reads CASSLSGNHYGYTF. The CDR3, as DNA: TGTGCCAGCAGTTTATCGGGCAACCACTATGGCTACACCTTC.

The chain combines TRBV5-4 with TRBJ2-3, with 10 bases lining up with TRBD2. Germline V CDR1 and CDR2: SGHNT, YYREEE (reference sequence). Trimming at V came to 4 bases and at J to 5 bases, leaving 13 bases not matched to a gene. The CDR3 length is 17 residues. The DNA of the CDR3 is TGTGCCAGCAGCCTCCTGAAGGCTAGCGGGGGAGGAGATACGCAGTATTTT. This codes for CASSLLKASGGGDTQYF. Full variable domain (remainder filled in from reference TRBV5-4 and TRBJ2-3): ETGVTQSPTHLIKTRGQQVTLRCSSQSGHNTVSWYQQALGQGPQFIFQYYREEENGRGNFPPRFSGLQFPNYSSELNVNALELDDSALYLCASSLLKASGGGDTQYFGPGTRLTVL.

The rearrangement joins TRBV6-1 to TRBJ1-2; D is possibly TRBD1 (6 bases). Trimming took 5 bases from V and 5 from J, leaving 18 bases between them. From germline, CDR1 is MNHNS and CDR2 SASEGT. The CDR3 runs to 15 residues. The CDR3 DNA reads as TGTGCCAGCAGTCTCCTGGACAGTACGTCGTATGGCTACACCTTC. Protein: CASSLLDSTSYGYTF.

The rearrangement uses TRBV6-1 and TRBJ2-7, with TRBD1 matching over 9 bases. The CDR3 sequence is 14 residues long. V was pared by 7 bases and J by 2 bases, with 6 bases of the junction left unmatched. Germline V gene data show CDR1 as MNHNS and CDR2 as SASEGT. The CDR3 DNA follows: TGTGCCAGCACCCGGACAGGGGCGGCCTACGAGCAGTACTTC. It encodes CASTRTGAAYEQYF.

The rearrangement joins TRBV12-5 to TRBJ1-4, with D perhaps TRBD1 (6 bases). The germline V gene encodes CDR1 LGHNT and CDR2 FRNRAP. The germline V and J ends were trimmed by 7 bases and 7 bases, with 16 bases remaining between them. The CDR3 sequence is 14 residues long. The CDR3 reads CASAPSGAGEKLFF. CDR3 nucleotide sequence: TGTGCTAGTGCTCCCTCGGGGGCGGGTGAAAAACTGTTTTTT.

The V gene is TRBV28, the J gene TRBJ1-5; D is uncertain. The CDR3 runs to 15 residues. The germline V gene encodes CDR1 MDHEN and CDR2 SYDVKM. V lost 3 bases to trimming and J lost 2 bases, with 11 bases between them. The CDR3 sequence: CASSLIRRGNQPQHF. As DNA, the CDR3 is TGTGCCAGCAGTTTGATCAGGAGGGGCAATCAGCCCCAGCATTTT.

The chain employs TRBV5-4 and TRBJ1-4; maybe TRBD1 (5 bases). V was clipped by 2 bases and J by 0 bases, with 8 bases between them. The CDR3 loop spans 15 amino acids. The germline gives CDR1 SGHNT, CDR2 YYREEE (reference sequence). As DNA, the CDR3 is TGTGCCAGCAGCTTCGGGGGGTCAACTAATGAAAAACTGTTTTTT. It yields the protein CASSFGGSTNEKLFF.

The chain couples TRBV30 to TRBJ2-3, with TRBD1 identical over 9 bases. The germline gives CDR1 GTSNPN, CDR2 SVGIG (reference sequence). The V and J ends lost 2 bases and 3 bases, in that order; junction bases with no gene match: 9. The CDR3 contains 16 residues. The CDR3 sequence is CAWSSYRGLGTDTQYF. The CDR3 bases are TGTGCCTGGAGTTCCTACAGGGGGCTGGGGACAGATACGCAGTATTTT.

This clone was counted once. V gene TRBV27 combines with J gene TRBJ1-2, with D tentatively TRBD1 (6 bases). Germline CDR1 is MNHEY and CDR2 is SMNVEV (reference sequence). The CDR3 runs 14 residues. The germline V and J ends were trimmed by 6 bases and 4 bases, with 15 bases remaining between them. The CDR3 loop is CASRSQGTFYGYTF. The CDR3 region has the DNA TGTGCCAGCAGGTCACAGGGAACCTTCTATGGCTACACCTTC.

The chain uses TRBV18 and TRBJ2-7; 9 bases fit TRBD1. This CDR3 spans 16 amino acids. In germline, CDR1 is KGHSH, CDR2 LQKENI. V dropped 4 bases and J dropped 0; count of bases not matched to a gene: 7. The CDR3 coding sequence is TGTGCCAGCTCACGCCGTGTGGACAGGGGCTCCTACGAGCAGTACTTC. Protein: CASSRRVDRGSYEQYF. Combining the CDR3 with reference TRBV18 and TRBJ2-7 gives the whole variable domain NAGVMQNPRHLVRRRGQEARLRCSPMKGHSHVYWYRQLPEEGLKFMVYLQKENIIDESGMPKERFSAEFPKEGPSILRIQQVVRGDSAAYFCASSRRVDRGSYEQYFGPGTRLTVT.

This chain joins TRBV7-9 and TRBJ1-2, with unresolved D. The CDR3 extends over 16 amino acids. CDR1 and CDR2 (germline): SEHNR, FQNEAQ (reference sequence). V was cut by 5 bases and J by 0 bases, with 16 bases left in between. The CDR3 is CASSNSRAGTNYGYTF. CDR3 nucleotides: TGTGCCAGCAGCAACTCCCGGGCAGGCACTAACTATGGCTACACCTTC.

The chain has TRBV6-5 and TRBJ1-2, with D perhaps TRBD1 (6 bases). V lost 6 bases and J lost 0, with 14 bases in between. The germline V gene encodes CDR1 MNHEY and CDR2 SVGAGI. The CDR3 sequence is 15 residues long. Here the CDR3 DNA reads TGTGCCAGCAGCCCGGGGGGGCCGGCTAACTATGGCTACACCTTC. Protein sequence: CASSPGGPANYGYTF.

The CDR3 protein is CAISDVWTGGTNIQYF. DNA of the CDR3: TGTGCCATCAGTGATGTTTGGACAGGGGGCACGAACATTCAGTACTTC. The V gene is TRBV10-3, the J gene TRBJ2-4; 11 bases align to TRBD1. The germline V gene encodes CDR1 ENHRY and CDR2 SYGVKD. Trimming cost V 3 bases and J 7 bases; bases outside gene matches: 8. This CDR3 region has 16 residues.

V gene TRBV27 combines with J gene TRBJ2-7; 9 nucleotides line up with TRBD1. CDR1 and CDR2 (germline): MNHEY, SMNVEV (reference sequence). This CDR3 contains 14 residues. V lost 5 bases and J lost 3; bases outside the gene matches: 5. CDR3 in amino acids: CASSTRTGDYEQYF. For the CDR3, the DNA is TGTGCCAGCAGTACCCGGACAGGGGACTACGAGCAGTACTTC.

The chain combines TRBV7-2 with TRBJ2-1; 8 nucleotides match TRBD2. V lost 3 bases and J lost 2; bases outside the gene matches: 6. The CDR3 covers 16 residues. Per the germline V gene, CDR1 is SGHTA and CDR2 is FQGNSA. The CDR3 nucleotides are TGTGCCAGCAGCTTGGCTAGCGGGCGGCCCTACAATGAGCAGTTCTTC. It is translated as CASSLASGRPYNEQFF.

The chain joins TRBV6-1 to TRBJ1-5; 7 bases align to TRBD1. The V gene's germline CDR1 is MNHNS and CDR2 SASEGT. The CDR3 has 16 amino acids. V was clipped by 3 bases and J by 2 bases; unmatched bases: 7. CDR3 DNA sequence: TGTGCCAGCAGTGAGGGACAGACAATGGGCAATCAGCCCCAGCATTTT. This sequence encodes CASSEGQTMGNQPQHF.

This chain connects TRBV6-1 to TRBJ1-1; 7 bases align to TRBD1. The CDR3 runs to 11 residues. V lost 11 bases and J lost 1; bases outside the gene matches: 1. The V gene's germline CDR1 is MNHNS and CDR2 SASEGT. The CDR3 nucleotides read TGTGCCGCAGGGGGGAACACTGAAGCTTTCTTT. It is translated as CAAGGNTEAFF.

The CDR3 protein is CASVEAGNTIYF. CDR3 bases: TGTGCCAGCGTTGAGGCTGGAAACACCATATATTTT. The chain uses TRBV6-6 and TRBJ1-3; no reliable D call. V was trimmed by 8 bases and J by 2 bases, leaving 7 bases between them. Germline lookup yields CDR1 MNHNY and CDR2 SVGAGI (reference sequence). The CDR3 has 12 amino acids.

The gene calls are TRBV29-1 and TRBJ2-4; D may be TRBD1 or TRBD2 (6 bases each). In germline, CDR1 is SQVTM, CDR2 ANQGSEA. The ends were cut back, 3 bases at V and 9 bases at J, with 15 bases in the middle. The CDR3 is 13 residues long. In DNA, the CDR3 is TGCAGCGTTGATTTCGGGGGCAATGGCATTCAGTACTTC. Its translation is CSVDFGGNGIQYF.

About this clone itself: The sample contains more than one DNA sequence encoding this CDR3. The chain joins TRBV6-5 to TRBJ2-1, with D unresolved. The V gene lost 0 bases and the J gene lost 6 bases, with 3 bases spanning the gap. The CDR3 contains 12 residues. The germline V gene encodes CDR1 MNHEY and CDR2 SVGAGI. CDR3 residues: CASSYSPNEQFF. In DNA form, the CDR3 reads TGTGCCAGCAGTTACTCCCCCAATGAGCAGTTCTTC.

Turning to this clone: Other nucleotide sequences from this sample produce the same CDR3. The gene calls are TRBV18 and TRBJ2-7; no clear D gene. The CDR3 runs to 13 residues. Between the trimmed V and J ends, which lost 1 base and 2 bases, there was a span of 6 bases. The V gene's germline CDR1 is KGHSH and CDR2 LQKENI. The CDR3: CASSPLGAYEQYF. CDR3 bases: TGTGCCAGCTCACCACTTGGGGCCTACGAGCAGTACTTC.

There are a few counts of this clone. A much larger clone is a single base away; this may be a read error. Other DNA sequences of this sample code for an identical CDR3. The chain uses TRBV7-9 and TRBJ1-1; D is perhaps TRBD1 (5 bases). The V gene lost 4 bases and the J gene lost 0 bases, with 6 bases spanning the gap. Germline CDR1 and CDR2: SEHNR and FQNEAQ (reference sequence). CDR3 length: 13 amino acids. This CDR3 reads CASSSQVNTEAFF. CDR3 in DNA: TGTGCCAGCAGCTCACAGGTGAACACTGAAGCTTTCTTT.

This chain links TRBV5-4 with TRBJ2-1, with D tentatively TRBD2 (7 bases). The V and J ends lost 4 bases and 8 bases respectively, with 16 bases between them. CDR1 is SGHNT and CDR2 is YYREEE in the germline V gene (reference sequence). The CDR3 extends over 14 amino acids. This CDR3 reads CASSQSTGRDEQFF. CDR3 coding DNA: TGTGCCAGCAGCCAGTCAACAGGGAGGGATGAGCAGTTCTTC.

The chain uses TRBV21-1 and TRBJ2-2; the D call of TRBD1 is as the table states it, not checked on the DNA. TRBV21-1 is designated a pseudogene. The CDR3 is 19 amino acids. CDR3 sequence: CASSKPRQEDTANTGELFF. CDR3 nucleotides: TGTGCCAGCAGCAAACCCAGACAGGAAGACACCGCGAACACCGGGGAGCTGTTTTTT.

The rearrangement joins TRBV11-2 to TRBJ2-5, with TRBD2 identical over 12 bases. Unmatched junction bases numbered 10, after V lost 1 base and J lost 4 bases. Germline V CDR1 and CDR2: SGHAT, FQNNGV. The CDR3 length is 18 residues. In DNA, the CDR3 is TGTGCCAGCAGCTTAGGGGCCGCTAGCGGGGGGGCCGTAGAGACCCAGTACTTC. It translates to CASSLGAASGGAVETQYF.

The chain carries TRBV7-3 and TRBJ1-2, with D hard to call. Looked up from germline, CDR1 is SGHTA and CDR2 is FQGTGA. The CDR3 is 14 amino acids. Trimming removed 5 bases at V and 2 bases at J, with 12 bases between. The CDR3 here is CASSPNPSNYGYTF. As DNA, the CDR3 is TGTGCCAGCAGCCCAAACCCGTCCAACTATGGCTACACCTTC.

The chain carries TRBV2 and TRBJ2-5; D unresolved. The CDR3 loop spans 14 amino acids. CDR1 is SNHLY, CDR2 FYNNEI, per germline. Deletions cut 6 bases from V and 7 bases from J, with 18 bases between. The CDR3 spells CASREQASTGTQYF. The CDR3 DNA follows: TGTGCCAGCAGAGAGCAGGCTTCTACGGGGACCCAGTACTTC. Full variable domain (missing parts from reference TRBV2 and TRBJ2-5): EPEVTQTPSHQVTQMGQEVILRCVPISNHLYFYWYRQILGQKVEFLVSFYNNEISEKSEIFDDQFSVERPDGSNFTLKIRSTKLEDSAMYFCASREQASTGTQYFGPGTRLLVL.

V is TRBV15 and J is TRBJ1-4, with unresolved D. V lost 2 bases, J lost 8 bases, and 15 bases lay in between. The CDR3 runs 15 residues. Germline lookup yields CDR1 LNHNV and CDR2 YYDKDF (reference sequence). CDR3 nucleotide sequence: TGTGCCACCAGCAGACTGGACGTCTTAGGGGAAAAACTGTTTTTT. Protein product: CATSRLDVLGEKLFF. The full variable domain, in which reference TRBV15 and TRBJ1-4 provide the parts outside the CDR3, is DAMVIQNPRYQVTQFGKPVTLSCSQTLNHNVMYWYQQKSSQAPKLLFHYYDKDFNNEADTPDNFQSRRPNTSFCFLDIRSPGLGDTAMYLCATSRLDVLGEKLFFGSGTQLSVL.

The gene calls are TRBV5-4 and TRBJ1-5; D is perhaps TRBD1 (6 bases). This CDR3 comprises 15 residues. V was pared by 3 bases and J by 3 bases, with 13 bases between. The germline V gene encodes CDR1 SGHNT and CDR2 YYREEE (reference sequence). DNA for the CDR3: TGTGCCAGCAGCTCTCAAGGACAGATCAATCAGCCCCAGCATTTT. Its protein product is CASSSQGQINQPQHF.